The sequence of this T cell receptor (beta chain) was determined in a study of blood T cell repertoires in COVID-19. Clones were read by immunoSEQ multiplex PCR, and TCRdb kept only the in-frame ones, dropping some. The sample shows roughly 200,000 clones, roughly 89% of them seen only once. The germline gives CDR1 MGHRA, CDR2 YSYEKL. The CDR3 extends over 14 amino acids. Deletions cut 1 base from V and 7 bases from J, with 10 bases between. The V gene is TRBV4-1, the J gene TRBJ1-4; D ambiguous. The sequence was collected from a man between 45 and 60 years old with acute or convalescent COVID-19. The specimen sequenced was peripheral blood. DNA for the CDR3: TGCGCCAGCAGCCAAGCAGCGCCTACTGAAAAACTGTTTTTT. Protein product: CASSQAAPTEKLFF.